This section outlines one T cell receptor (beta chain) sequence together with its context. This clonotype was seen only a few times. Its antigen has not been determined. No qualities accompany the bases; no much larger clone lies one base away. These data belong to a study of T cell repertoires in cytomegalovirus infection (dated by TCRdb to about 2019). With respect to the entire study: Recently identified HLA-C-restricted CMV epitopes, whose presentation resists viral immunomodulation, were targeted by peptide stimulations together with well-studied HLA-B-restricted epitopes. The HLA type of each donor mattered for the analysis, because public TCR beta signatures pointed to carriage of CMV infection along with the matching HLA type.

Overall study results and their limits: Cumulative frequency of public TCR beta family members discriminated carriers of CMV infection plus the relevant HLA type in this cohort and an independent approximately 350-donor cohort. In the ex vivo response, HLA-C-restricted CMV-specific TCR beta clonotypes were dominant, and in two of eight donors the single most frequent clonotype came from this HLA-C-restricted group.

This sample's treatment or condition label indicates: in vitro stimulation with specific CMV peptide epitopes to enrich CMV-specific T cells. The run used an Illumina HiSeq 1500. TCRdb reanalyzed the raw reads on its own, using fastp at Q25 for trimming and MiXCR for clone calling, and kept in-frame beta chains. A single entry per CDR3 protein holds the most common genes and DNA from its merged rows. The sample profile shows fewer than 900,000 distinct CDR3 sequences; 25% to 35% of them were found once. About an eighth of the sample is in the top ten clones. The V end gives up 2 bases and the J end 3 bases, leaving 6 bases in the junction not matched to a gene. From the germline V gene, CDR1 is MNHEY and CDR2 is SVGEGT. Counted from cysteine to phenylalanine, this CDR3 has 15 amino acids. Only the CDR3 DNA stays, 45 bases, in frame from base 1.

The TCR was taken from a human donor in good health (CMV status not recorded). Some clones in this sample may be carry-over from other donors' samples. The rearrangement combines TRBV6-2 or TRBV6-3 with TRBJ2-7, and TRBD2 matches 8 of the central bases. The sequenced sample was cultured CD8+ T cells from PBMCs, obtained from culture after CMV antigen stimulation. The CDR3 in this case is CASSYARGGIYEQYF. DNA sequence: TGTGCCAGCAGTTACGCTCGGGGGGGCATCTACGAGCAGTACTTC.